A selection of T cell receptor beta chains follows, all from one sample in a study of blood T cell repertoires in COVID-19. Clones were read by immunoSEQ multiplex PCR, and TCRdb kept only the in-frame ones, dropping some. The sample has about 170,000 clones, 83% seen once. Sequencing used PBMCs or T cells enriched from blood (not recorded which). Receptor source: a woman between 45 and 60 years old in a cohort exposed to, infected with or recovered from COVID-19 (not recorded which). The conserved cysteine and the conserved F or W are not part of the CDR3 here.

TRBJ2-3 | TRBV3-1/TRBV3-2 | ASSLTGPTDTQY
TRBJ1-3 | TRBV25-1 | ASSPTGVGNTIY
TRBJ2-3 | TRBV11-2 | ASSLGGETTDTQY
TRBJ2-2 | TRBV10-3 | AISPRGPGELF
TRBJ2-1 | TRBV3-1/TRBV3-2 | ASSHLHNEQF
TRBJ1-4 | TRBV24-1 | ATSDATGEGYEKLF
TRBJ1-2 | TRBV19 | ASTNPGGQGAYGYT
TRBJ2-3 | TRBV7-8 | ASSPREGSTDTQY
TRBJ2-1 | TRBV7-9 | ASSPPGGNEQF
TRBJ1-6 | TRBV30 | AWSFPGRSSYNSPLH
TRBJ2-1 | TRBV5-1 | ASSPTGVVYNEQF
TRBJ1-2 | TRBV11-2 | ASSPQERLYGYT
TRBJ1-3 | TRBV6-2/TRBV6-3 | ASSYAQNSGNTIY
TRBJ1-1 | TRBV18 | ASSPGDSGTEAF
TRBJ2-7 | TRBV6-5 | ASSSTGTYEQY
TRBJ1-2 | TRBV5-8 | ASTTKGVSFYGYT
TRBJ1-1 | TRBV4-1 | ASSQDPGQEEWNTEAF
TRBJ2-7 | TRBV7-8 | ASSLLAGSGMVQY
TRBJ1-1 | TRBV9 | ASSPLSGRNTEAF
TRBJ2-5 | TRBV27 | ASSLDGQAGETQY
TRBJ1-5 | TRBV18 | ASNQQGSDQPQH
TRBJ2-7 | TRBV9 | ASSPGLEGYEQY
TRBJ1-3 | TRBV7-8 | ASSLGGPENTIY
TRBJ2-1 | TRBV15 | ATSREGSGRGHEQF
TRBJ2-1 | TRBV19 | ASSIGQRDEQF
TRBJ1-5 | TRBV28 | ASSMGGQGYQPQH
TRBJ1-1 | TRBV5-5 | ASSLMGENTEAF
TRBJ2-3 | TRBV11-2 | ASSLEWLAGTDTQY
TRBJ2-1 | TRBV28 | ASSGLAGGRSSYNEQF
TRBJ2-5 | TRBV10-3 | AISGTSGKETQY
TRBJ1-2 | TRBV7-9 | ASSLGWTGSYT
TRBJ2-2 | TRBV27 | ASSLATSSGTGELF
TRBJ1-5 | TRBV19 | ASSTEGVSNQPQH
TRBJ2-2 | TRBV7-6 | ASSLGGHNTGELF
TRBJ1-5 | TRBV19 | ASHARDSYNQPQH
TRBJ2-5 | TRBV13 | ASSPGQGVETQY
TRBJ1-2 | TRBV29-1 | SVGFGQGYGYT
TRBJ2-1 | TRBV19 | ASLMTSGATNEQF
TRBJ1-5 | TRBV28 | ASSFPGIGNQPQH
TRBJ1-2 | TRBV5-1 | ASSSGTGDGYT
TRBJ1-6 | TRBV28 | ASSLFQGTAGNSPLH
TRBJ2-3 | TRBV2 | ASSLYRGRTDTQY
TRBJ1-2 | TRBV18 | ASSRPDRGTEGYT
TRBJ2-2 | TRBV15 | ATSRGVTGSTGELF
TRBJ2-7 | TRBV7-2 | ASSLGAWEGRWEQY
TRBJ1-2 | TRBV28 | ASSLEGQGFFGYT
TRBJ2-2 | TRBV19 | ASWPGGGGTGELF
TRBJ1-6 | TRBV20-1 | SASYQGNSPLH
TRBJ2-2 | TRBV11-2 | ASRTGGTGELF
TRBJ2-2 | TRBV27 | ASRGTEKNTGELF
TRBJ1-1 | TRBV5-1 | ASSSLGGRNTEAF
TRBJ2-5 | TRBV11-2 | ASSKRDRVFSETQY
TRBJ1-1 | TRBV11-3 | ASSLEVGGKVRTEAF
TRBJ1-2 | TRBV6-5 | ASSYSRDSPLGYT
TRBJ1-6 | TRBV18 | ASSPAGENSPLH
TRBJ2-5 | TRBV13 | ASSLVTGDIMETQY
TRBJ1-3 | TRBV6-5 | ASSEGQFSGNTIY
TRBJ1-1 | TRBV5-6 | ASSWMGRAMNTEAF